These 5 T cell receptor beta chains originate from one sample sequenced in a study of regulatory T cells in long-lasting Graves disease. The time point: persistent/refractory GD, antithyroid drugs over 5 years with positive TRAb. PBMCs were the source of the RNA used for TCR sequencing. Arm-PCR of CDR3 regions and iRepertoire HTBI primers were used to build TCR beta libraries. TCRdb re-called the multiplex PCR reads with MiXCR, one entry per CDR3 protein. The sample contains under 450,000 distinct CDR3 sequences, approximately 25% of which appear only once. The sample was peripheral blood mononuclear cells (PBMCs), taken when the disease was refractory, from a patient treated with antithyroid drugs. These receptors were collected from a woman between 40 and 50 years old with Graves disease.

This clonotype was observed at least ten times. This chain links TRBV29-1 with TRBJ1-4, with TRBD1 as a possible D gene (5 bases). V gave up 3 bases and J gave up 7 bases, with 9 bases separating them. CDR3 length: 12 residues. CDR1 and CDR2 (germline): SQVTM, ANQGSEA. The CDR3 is CSVEGEGEKLFF. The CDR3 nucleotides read TGCAGCGTTGAGGGGGAGGGTGAAAAACTGTTTTTT.

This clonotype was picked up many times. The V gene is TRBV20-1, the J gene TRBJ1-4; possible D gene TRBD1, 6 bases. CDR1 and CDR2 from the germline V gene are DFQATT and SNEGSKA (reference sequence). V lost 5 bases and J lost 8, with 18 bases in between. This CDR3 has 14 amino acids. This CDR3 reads CSASTGMGQEKLFF. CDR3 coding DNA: TGCAGTGCTTCCACAGGGATGGGGCAAGAAAAACTGTTTTTT.

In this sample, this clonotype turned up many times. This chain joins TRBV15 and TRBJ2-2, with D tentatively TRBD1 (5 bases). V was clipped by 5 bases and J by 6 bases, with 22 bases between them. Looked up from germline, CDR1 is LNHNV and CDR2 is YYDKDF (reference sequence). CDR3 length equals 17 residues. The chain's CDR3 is CATSGEALAGWPGELFF. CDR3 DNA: TGTGCCACCAGCGGCGAAGCTTTGGCAGGGTGGCCCGGGGAGCTGTTTTTT.

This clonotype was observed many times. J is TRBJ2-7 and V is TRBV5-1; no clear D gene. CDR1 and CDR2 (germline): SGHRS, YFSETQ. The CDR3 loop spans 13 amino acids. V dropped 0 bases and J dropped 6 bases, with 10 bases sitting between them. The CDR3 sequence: CASSLVVDREQYF. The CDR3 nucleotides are TGCGCCAGCAGCTTGGTGGTCGATCGCGAGCAGTACTTC.

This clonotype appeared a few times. The CDR3 nucleotides read TGTGCCATCAGCCCCAGGGACAGCTCCTACGAGCAGTACTTC. Translating it yields CAISPRDSSYEQYF. The chain is built from TRBV10-3 and TRBJ2-7; TRBD1 aligns across 7 bases. Germline V gene lookup returns CDR1 ENHRY and CDR2 SYGVKD. Trimming removed 6 bases from V and 0 bases from J; junction bases left unmatched: 5. This CDR3 has 14 amino acids.